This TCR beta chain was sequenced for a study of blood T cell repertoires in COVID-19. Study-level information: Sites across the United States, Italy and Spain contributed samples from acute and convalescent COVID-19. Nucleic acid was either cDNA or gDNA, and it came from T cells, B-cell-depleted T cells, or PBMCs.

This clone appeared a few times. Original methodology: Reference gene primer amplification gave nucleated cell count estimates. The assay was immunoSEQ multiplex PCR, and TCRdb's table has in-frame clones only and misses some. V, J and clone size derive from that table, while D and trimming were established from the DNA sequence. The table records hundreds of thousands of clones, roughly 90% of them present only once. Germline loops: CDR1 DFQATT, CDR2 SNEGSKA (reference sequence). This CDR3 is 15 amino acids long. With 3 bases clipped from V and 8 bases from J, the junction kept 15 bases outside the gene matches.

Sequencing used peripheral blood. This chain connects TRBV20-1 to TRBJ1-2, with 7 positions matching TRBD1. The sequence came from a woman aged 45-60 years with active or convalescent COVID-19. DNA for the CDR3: TGCAGTGCTAGTGACCCCAAACAGGGGACGCAGGGCTACACCTTC. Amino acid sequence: CSASDPKQGTQGYTF.